This T cell receptor beta chain stems from a study of cytomegalovirus exposure and HLA in healthy donors. The CDR3 sequence is 15 residues long. Germline loops: CDR1 SEHNR, CDR2 FQNEAQ (reference sequence). Trimming took 5 bases from V and 5 from J, leaving 16 bases between them. Generated by immunoSEQ multiplex PCR, the TCRdb table keeps only in-frame clones and is missing some. The repertoire includes about 360,000 clones, roughly 88% of them detected once, and 0.83% sits in the top ten. This clonotype originated in a woman under 30 in good health and CMV-seronegative. The specimen sequenced was PBMCs. The J gene is TRBJ1-5, the V gene TRBV7-9, with D possibly being TRBD1 (6 bases). DNA for the CDR3: TGTGCCAGCAGCCAGGACGGGACAATCGATCAGCCCCAGCATTTT. Its protein product is CASSQDGTIDQPQHF. The whole variable domain, filled in from reference TRBV7-9 and TRBJ1-5, reads DTGVSQNPRHKITKRGQNVTFRCDPISEHNRLYWYRQTLGQGPEFLTYFQNEAQLEKSRLLSDRFSAERPKGSFSTLEIQRTEQGDSAMYLCASSQDGTIDQPQHFGDGTRLSIL.